This T cell receptor beta chain was recorded in a study of T cells in Graves' hyperthyroidism and ophthalmopathy. Amplification of TCR beta CDR3 regions was performed using RNA transcripts as template. The TCR CDR3 was amplified in a first-round RT-PCR using the HTBI primer set. TCRdb re-derived calls from the multiplex PCR reads in MiXCR, one entry per CDR3 protein. This table has roughly 360,000 distinct CDR3 sequences, about 13% appearing once. The germline V gene has CDR1 SGHTA and CDR2 FQGNSA. CDR3 size: 15 residues. After removal of 1 base from V and 7 bases from J, the junction contained 6 bases not matched to a gene. This clonotype was seen only a few times. Newly diagnosed hyperthyroidism, duration under 2 months, in patients aged 18 to 65.

V usage is TRBV7-2 and J usage is TRBJ2-3; 9 bases fit TRBD2. The TCR originated in a man younger than 40 with Graves' hyperthyroidism that later progressed to Graves' ophthalmopathy. Sequencing input: blood. CDR3: CASSLGGGGVNTQYF. The CDR3 DNA sequence: TGTGCCAGCAGCTTAGGTGGCGGGGGGGTTAATACGCAGTATTTT. Variable domain in full (rest from reference TRBV7-2 and TRBJ2-3): GAGVSQSPSNKVTEKGKDVELRCDPISGHTALYWYRQSLGQGLEFLIYFQGNSAPDKSGLPSDRFSAERTGGSVSTLTIQRTQQEDSAVYLCASSLGGGGVNTQYFGPGTRLTVL.